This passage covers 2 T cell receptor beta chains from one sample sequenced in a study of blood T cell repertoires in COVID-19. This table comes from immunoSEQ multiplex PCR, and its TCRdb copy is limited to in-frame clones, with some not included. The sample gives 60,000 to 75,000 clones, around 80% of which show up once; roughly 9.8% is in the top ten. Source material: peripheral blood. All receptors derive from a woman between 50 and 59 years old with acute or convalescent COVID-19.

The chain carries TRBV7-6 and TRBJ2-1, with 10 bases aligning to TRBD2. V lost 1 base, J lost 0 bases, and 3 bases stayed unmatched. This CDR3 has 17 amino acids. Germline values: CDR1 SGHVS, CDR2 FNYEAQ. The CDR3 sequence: CASSLEASGSSYNEQFF. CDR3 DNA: TGTGCCAGCAGCTTAGAGGCTAGCGGGAGCTCCTACAATGAGCAGTTCTTC.

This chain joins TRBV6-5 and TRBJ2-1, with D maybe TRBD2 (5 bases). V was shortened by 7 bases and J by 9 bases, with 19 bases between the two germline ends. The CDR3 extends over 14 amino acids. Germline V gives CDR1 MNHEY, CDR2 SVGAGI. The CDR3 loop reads CASTARRGSPEQFF. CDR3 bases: TGTGCCAGCACCGCACGCCGGGGTAGCCCTGAGCAGTTCTTC.